A selection of T cell receptor beta chains follows, all from one sample in a study of PD-1 and CTLA-4 blockade in melanoma. Assay: immunoSEQ multiplex PCR; the TCRdb copy retains only in-frame clones and omits some. Of approximately 17,000 clones detected, more than 65% appear once; the ten largest clones hold more than 15%. This specimen consisted of CD8+ T cells from peripheral blood, obtained before anti-PD-1 treatment. These receptors all come from a human donor with melanoma. The CDR3 runs from the conserved cysteine through the conserved F or W. D genes are given only for firm matches. Clone size is not always given. Where it is, it says once, few, many or a class for expanded clones.

TRBV7-8	-	-	TRBJ2-7	TGTGCCAGCAGCTTAGGTCAGGGTCCATCCTACGAGCAGTACTTC	CASSLGQGPSYEQYF
TRBV4-1	-	few	TRBJ2-1	TGCGCCAGCAGCCAATCAAAGTGGAATGAGCAGTTCTTC	CASSQSKWNEQFF
TRBV13	-	-	TRBJ1-1	TGTGCCAGCAGCATCACAGGCATGGGCACTGAAGCTTTCTTT	CASSITGMGTEAFF
TRBV14	-	-	TRBJ2-7	TGTGCCAGCAGCCAAGAAGTGGGCAGGGCATACGAGCAGTACTTC	CASSQEVGRAYEQYF
TRBV5-4	-	once	TRBJ2-5	TGTGCCAGCAGCTTGCAGGAGACCCAGTACTTC	CASSLQETQYF
TRBV4-1	-	-	TRBJ1-3	TGCGCCAGCAGCCTGTTCCCGCCGCTTGAGAGATTCTCTGGAAACACCATATATTTT	CASSLFPPLERFSGNTIYF
TRBV29-1	TRBD2	-	TRBJ2-1	TGCAGCGTTGAGGGACTAGCGGGTGAGCAGTTCTTC	CSVEGLAGEQFF
TRBV7-9	-	-	TRBJ2-2	TGTGCCAGCAGCTTATCTACCGGGGAGCTGTTTTTT	CASSLSTGELFF
TRBV2	TRBD1	-	TRBJ2-7	TGTGCCAGCATCTGGGACAGGGGGGACTACGAGCAGTACTTC	CASIWDRGDYEQYF
TRBV4-1	-	-	TRBJ1-1	TGCGCCAGCAGCCAAAGAATTGGGTTGGGTGCTTTCTTT	CASSQRIGLGAFF
TRBV29-1	-	-	TRBJ1-1	TGCAGCGTTGTCGGATCCGGGGCTGAAGCTTTCTTT	CSVVGSGAEAFF
TRBV29-1	TRBD1	-	TRBJ1-4	TGCAGCGTTGAAGAACCGGGACAGGGTAGGAAACTGTTTTTT	CSVEEPGQGRKLFF
TRBV7-2	TRBD1	few	TRBJ1-6	TGTGCCAGCAGCCCGACAGGGGGCGAGTTCACATATAATTCACCCCTCCACTTT	CASSPTGGEFTYNSPLHF
TRBV27	-	-	TRBJ1-1	TGTGCCAGCAGTGTCTGGGGCGTACCGAACACTGAAGCTTTCTTT	CASSVWGVPNTEAFF
TRBV2	-	-	TRBJ2-1	TGTGCCAGCAGTGAATGGACAGACATCTACAATGAGCAGTTCTTC	CASSEWTDIYNEQFF
TRBV23-1	-	-	TRBJ2-7	TGCGCCAGCAGTCAAATGGACCCCCTTGTGGGCAAGGCCTACGAGCAGTACTTC	CASSQMDPLVGKAYEQYF
TRBV7-9	TRBD1	-	TRBJ2-1	TGTGCCAGCCCGCCCTCTGACAGGGGGGGAGGCGATGAGCAGTTCTTC	CASPPSDRGGGDEQFF
TRBV6-6	TRBD1	-	TRBJ1-2	TGTGCCAGCAGCCGGGGACAGGGCGCCTATGGCTACACCTTC	CASSRGQGAYGYTF
TRBV7-9	-	-	TRBJ2-1	TGTGCCAGCAGTACCAGTCCAAATGAGCAGTTCTTC	CASSTSPNEQFF
TRBV11-2	TRBD1	-	TRBJ2-7	TGTGCCAGCAGCTGGGGGACAGCGCTTTCCTACGAGCAGTACTTC	CASSWGTALSYEQYF
TRBV11-3	-	once	TRBJ1-2	TGTGCCAGCAGCTCGTCAGGGACGGACGGCTACACCTTC	CASSSSGTDGYTF
TRBV29-1	-	-	TRBJ2-3	TGCAGCGTTGAAGATTGGCAGCAGACGAGCACAGATACGCAGTATTTT	CSVEDWQQTSTDTQYF
TRBV2	-	-	TRBJ1-2	TGTGCCAGCAGTGAAGAACTACTGACAGATTACTATGGCTACACCTTC	CASSEELLTDYYGYTF
TRBV27	-	-	TRBJ1-1	TGTGCCAGCAGTCCGACCCCCCGGGATCGCGAAGCTTTCTTT	CASSPTPRDREAFF
TRBV4-1	-	-	TRBJ2-4	TGCGCCAGCAGCCAAGTCGAGGGGGGAGAAGACATTCAGTACTTC	CASSQVEGGEDIQYF
TRBV19	-	-	TRBJ1-1	TGTGCCAGTAGTCCTGGACTGATGAACACTGAAGCTTTCTTT	CASSPGLMNTEAFF
TRBV28	-	-	TRBJ1-2	TGTGCCAGTAAAATGGACAGTGAGTTTGTCGTAGCTAACTATGGCTACACCTTC	CASKMDSEFVVANYGYTF
TRBV19	-	-	TRBJ2-2	TGTGCCAGTAGTATAGCGGGAGTTGGGGAGCTGTTTTTT	CASSIAGVGELFF
TRBV6-6	-	-	TRBJ2-1	TGTGCCAGCAGTCCCTACACGACCTGGGGTCCACAGTACAATGAGCAGTTCTTC	CASSPYTTWGPQYNEQFF
TRBV19	-	-	TRBJ1-5	TGTGCCAGTAGTTTCAGGGTTAGCAATCAGCCCCAGCATTTT	CASSFRVSNQPQHF
TRBV28	-	-	TRBJ1-5	TGTGCCAGCAGTCCGTACGCAGGGTTGAATCAGCCCCAGCATTTT	CASSPYAGLNQPQHF
TRBV11-3	-	once	TRBJ1-1	TGTGCCAGCAGCTTACGGACGGCGAACACTGAAGCTTTCTTT	CASSLRTANTEAFF
TRBV5-4	-	-	TRBJ1-5	TGTGCCAGCAGCTTAGGAGGGTACGGCAATCAGCCCCAGCATTTT	CASSLGGYGNQPQHF
TRBV7-2	-	-	TRBJ2-1	TGTGCCAGCAGCTTATTGCGGACAGTAGACAATGAGCAGTTCTTC	CASSLLRTVDNEQFF
TRBV11-2	TRBD2	few	TRBJ2-1	TGTGCCAGCAGCTGGGGGGGTAATGAGCAGTTCTTC	CASSWGGNEQFF
TRBV7-8	-	few	TRBJ1-1	TGTGCCAGCAGCCCACGGACGCAACCGATCATGAACACTGAAGCTTTCTTT	CASSPRTQPIMNTEAFF
TRBV4-1	-	-	TRBJ1-2	TGCGCCAGCAGCCAAGCCTGGGTGGGCTATGGCTACACCTTC	CASSQAWVGYGYTF
TRBV14	TRBD1	-	TRBJ1-2	TGTGCCAGCAGCCAACCCGGGACAGGGCCTGGTGGCTACACCTTC	CASSQPGTGPGGYTF
TRBV5-1	-	-	TRBJ2-1	TGCGCCAGCAGCTTGTCCAATGAGCAGTTCTTC	CASSLSNEQFF
TRBV27	-	-	TRBJ1-1	TGTGCCAGCAGTCCCAGCAAACAGTACATGATGAACACTGAAGCTTTCTTT	CASSPSKQYMMNTEAFF
TRBV7-9	-	-	TRBJ1-2	TGTGCCAGCAGCTTGCAGGGGTCCTATGGCTACACCTTC	CASSLQGSYGYTF
TRBV25-1	TRBD2	-	TRBJ2-7	TGTGCCAGCAGTGGGGGACTAGCGGGACCTCATTACGAGCAGTACTTC	CASSGGLAGPHYEQYF
TRBV6-6	-	-	TRBJ2-2	TGTGCCTCCCTGGAGGGGGGGACCGGGGAGCTGTTTTTT	CASLEGGTGELFF
TRBV4-1	-	-	TRBJ2-2	TGCGCCAGCAGCCAGATTCTGATGAACACCGGGGAGCTGTTTTTT	CASSQILMNTGELFF
TRBV3-1/TRBV3-2	-	few	TRBJ2-5	TGTGCCAGCAGCCAAGAATTGGGAATGCAAGAGACCCAGTACTTC	CASSQELGMQETQYF
TRBV2	TRBD2	-	TRBJ2-3	TGTGCCAGCAGTGAAGGGGCTAGCGGGACGAATACGCAGTATTTT	CASSEGASGTNTQYF
TRBV5-1	-	-	TRBJ2-2	TGCGCCAGCAGCTTGAGGCCCCCCGGGGAGCTGTTTTTT	CASSLRPPGELFF
TRBV7-9	-	-	TRBJ1-4	TGTGCCAGCAGCTTATACCGGAACCACAAACTGTTTTTT	CASSLYRNHKLFF
TRBV15	-	-	TRBJ1-5	TGTGCCACCAGCAGAGAGAGGGGATATCAGCCCCAGCATTTT	CATSRERGYQPQHF
TRBV19	-	-	TRBJ2-2	TGTGCCAGTAGAGGGGGTCCCGGGGAGCTGTTTTTT	CASRGGPGELFF
TRBV29-1	-	-	TRBJ2-1	TGCAGCGTTATGAAGGGGGCGGGGGATAACAATGAGCAGTTCTTC	CSVMKGAGDNNEQFF
TRBV24-1	-	-	TRBJ2-7	TGTGCCACCAGCAATCAGGGGAGCCACGAGCAGTACTTC	CATSNQGSHEQYF
TRBV5-6	-	few	TRBJ2-2	TGTGCCAGCAGCCCCAGGCTTGGACTGAACGGGGAGCTGTTTTTT	CASSPRLGLNGELFF
TRBV4-1	TRBD1	-	TRBJ1-2	TGCGCCAGCAGCCTCCGACCACAGGGGGCGGACTATGGCTACACCTTC	CASSLRPQGADYGYTF
TRBV5-1	-	-	TRBJ2-3	TGCGCCAGCAGTACGGGACTCACAGATACGCAGTATTTT	CASSTGLTDTQYF
TRBV14	-	-	TRBJ2-5	TGTGCCAGCAGCCAAGAAAGGGCGGGACTTCTCTTAGAGACCCAGTACTTC	CASSQERAGLLLETQYF
TRBV27	-	few	TRBJ1-2	TGTGCCAGCGCCACAGGAGCTAACTATGGCTACACCTTC	CASATGANYGYTF
TRBV6-6	-	-	TRBJ2-2	TGTGCCAGCAGTATAGGGTGGGGAACCGGGGAGCTGTTTTTT	CASSIGWGTGELFF
TRBV12-3/TRBV12-4	-	-	TRBJ2-1	TGTGCCAGCAGTCACGGACCTAATGAGCAGTTCTTC	CASSHGPNEQFF
TRBV27	-	few	TRBJ2-7	TGTGCCAGCAGTTTATGGCCGGGGGCCACGGTGCAGTACTTC	CASSLWPGATVQYF